This entry is about one T cell receptor (beta chain). This record belongs to a study of blood T cell repertoires in COVID-19. Study overall: Samples representing acute and convalescent COVID-19 were sourced from the United States, Italy and Spain.

The method was immunoSEQ multiplex PCR; TCRdb's version includes in-frame clones alone and lacks a portion of them. The sample has 50,000 to 80,000 clones; around 84% are singletons. J lost 3 bases, V lost 5 bases, and 6 bases had no gene match. There are 14 residues in the CDR3. Per germline, CDR1 SGHRS and CDR2 YFSETQ. The sample was peripheral blood. This TCR derives from a man aged 45 to 65 with active COVID-19. J is TRBJ2-3 and V is TRBV5-1; 7 bases agree with TRBD2. The CDR3, as DNA: TGCGCCAGCAGGGCGGGGGATGAGACAGATACGCAGTATTTT. This gives the protein CASRAGDETDTQYF. Combining the CDR3 with reference TRBV5-1 and TRBJ2-3 gives the whole variable domain KAGVTQTPRYLIKTRGQQVTLSCSPISGHRSVSWYQQTPGQGLQFLFEYFSETQRNKGNFPGRFSGRQFSNSRSEMNVSTLELGDSALYLCASRAGDETDTQYFGPGTRLTVL.